Listed here are 17 T cell receptor beta chains from one sample, sequenced in a study of T cells in localized non-small cell lung cancer. Clones were sequenced by immunoSEQ multiplex PCR, and TCRdb holds only the in-frame ones, with some missing. This sample has approximately 10,000 clones, with around 92% found just once. The material sequenced was peripheral blood, taken before any cancer treatment. The receptors here all came from a woman aged 40 to 75 with stage I squamous cell lung carcinoma.

The rearrangement uses TRBV2 and TRBJ2-5; 8 nucleotides align to TRBD1. Germline CDR1 and CDR2: SNHLY and FYNNEI. The V gene end was trimmed by 8 bases and the J gene end by 3 bases; junction bases not matched to a gene: 5. The CDR3 runs 13 residues. The CDR3 here is CASSGQEKETQYF. In DNA, the CDR3 is TGTGCCAGCTCGGGACAGGAGAAAGAGACCCAGTACTTC.

The chain joins TRBV7-9 to TRBJ1-2, with TRBD1 matching over 8 bases. Germline lookup yields CDR1 SEHNR and CDR2 FQNEAQ (reference sequence). The J segment lost 4 bases and the V segment lost 6 bases, leaving 7 bases of the junction unmatched. This CDR3 is 14 amino acids long. The CDR3 region has the DNA TGTGCCAGCAGAGACAACAGGGGGACCTATGGCTACACCTTC. This codes for CASRDNRGTYGYTF.

CDR3 DNA: TGTGCCAGCAGTGGGTTACAGGGGGGTCACACCATATATTTT. Protein sequence: CASSGLQGGHTIYF. The V gene is TRBV6-1, the J gene TRBJ1-3, with TRBD1 matching 8 bases. CDR3 length equals 14 residues. Trimming removed 4 bases from V and 8 bases from J; junction bases left unmatched: 7. Looked up from germline, CDR1 is MNHNS and CDR2 is SASEGT.

V is TRBV11-2 and J is TRBJ1-4, with a possible D match to TRBD1 (5 bases). The CDR3 loop spans 14 amino acids. V lost 4 bases, J lost 8 bases, and 14 bases lay in between. The germline gives CDR1 SGHAT, CDR2 FQNNGV. CDR3 bases: TGTGCCAGCAGCTACTGGCGGGGCGACGAAAAACTGTTTTTT. Its translation: CASSYWRGDEKLFF.

This chain joins TRBV2 and TRBJ2-3; D possibly corresponds to TRBD1 (5 bases). Germline assignment: CDR1 SNHLY and CDR2 FYNNEI. The CDR3 extends over 13 amino acids. V lost 2 bases and J 3 bases, leaving 6 bases between the germline ends. CDR3 coding DNA: TGTGCCAGCAGTGAACCAGGGACAGATACGCAGTATTTT. It is translated as CASSEPGTDTQYF.

The rearrangement links TRBV29-1 to TRBJ1-2; 7 nucleotides align to TRBD1. J gave up 4 bases and V 7 bases, and 6 bases lay outside the gene matches. The CDR3 is 12 amino acids. The germline CDR1 and CDR2 sequences are SQVTM and ANQGSEA. The CDR3 spells CSGEGAGYGYTF. The CDR3 nucleotides read TGCAGCGGCGAGGGGGCGGGCTATGGCTACACCTTC.

The sample holds one count of this clone. The rearrangement links TRBV9 to TRBJ2-1, with 7 bases identical to TRBD1. V lost 3 bases and J lost 4; bases outside the gene matches: 7. The CDR3 loop spans 15 amino acids. Germline CDR1 and CDR2: SGDLS and YYNGEE. CDR3 nucleotides: TGTGCCAGCAGCGCCCAGGGACAGATATACAATGAGCAGTTCTTC. Encoded protein: CASSAQGQIYNEQFF. Supplemented by reference TRBV9 and TRBJ2-1, the full variable domain reads DSGVTQTPKHLITATGQRVTLRCSPRSGDLSVYWYQQSLDQGLQFLIQYYNGEERAKGNILERFSAQQFPDLHSELNLSSLELGDSALYFCASSAQGQIYNEQFFGPGTRLTVL.

The V gene is TRBV7-2, the J gene TRBJ1-2; tentative D call: TRBD1 (5 bases). CDR1 and CDR2 (germline): SGHTA, FQGNSA. V was shortened by 5 bases and J by 5 bases, with 12 bases between the two germline ends. The CDR3 runs to 13 residues. CDR3 loop: CASSPMAGYGYTF. The CDR3 coding sequence is TGTGCCAGCAGCCCCATGGCAGGGTATGGCTACACCTTC.

This chain uses TRBV6-1 with TRBJ2-5; 8 positions match TRBD1. From germline, CDR1 is MNHNS and CDR2 SASEGT. V shed 2 bases and J 4 bases; nucleotides not matched to a gene: 3. This CDR3 comprises 14 residues. In DNA form, the CDR3 reads TGTGCCAGCAGTGAATCACAGGGGGTAGAGACCCAGTACTTC. It is translated as CASSESQGVETQYF.

This rearrangement joins TRBV2 to TRBJ2-7; the D gene is possibly TRBD1 (6 bases). V lost 8 bases to trimming and J lost 5 bases, with 13 bases between them. CDR1 is SNHLY, CDR2 FYNNEI, per germline. The CDR3 spans 12 residues. The CDR3 DNA follows: TGTGCCAGCCGATACACAGGGAACGAGCAGTACTTC. Its translation is CASRYTGNEQYF.

The genes are TRBV7-9 and TRBJ2-5, with TRBD2 identical over 7 bases. The length of the CDR3 is 15 residues. The germline gives CDR1 SEHNR, CDR2 FQNEAQ (reference sequence). The junction had 11 bases not matched to a gene; V was cut back by 5 bases and J by 5 bases. CDR3 coding DNA: TGTGCCAGCAGCCGAAACCTGGGGGAGGGTGAGACCCAGTACTTC. This translates into CASSRNLGEGETQYF.

The chain employs TRBV19 and TRBJ1-6; 8 nucleotides line up with TRBD1. The CDR3 consists of 15 residues. Looked up from germline, CDR1 is LNHDA and CDR2 is SQIVND (reference sequence). After removal of 5 bases from V and 7 bases from J, the junction contained 7 bases not matched to a gene. Here the CDR3 DNA reads TGTGCCAGTAGTTTCCTCGACAGGGGAAATTCACCCCTCCACTTT. Amino acid sequence: CASSFLDRGNSPLHF.

This chain links TRBV30 with TRBJ1-2; possible D gene TRBD1, 6 bases. Germline-derived CDR1 and CDR2 are GTSNPN and SVGIG (reference sequence). Trimming took 5 bases from V and 5 from J, leaving 27 bases between them. This CDR3 spans 17 amino acids. CDR3 sequence (DNA): TGTGCCTGGGCTTTGGACAGCGACGACTCCTTTGGTTATGGCTACACCTTC. Protein sequence: CAWALDSDDSFGYGYTF.

Here the CDR3 reads CASSLDGGGGPQHF. CDR3 nucleotide sequence: TGTGCCAGCAGCTTAGACGGGGGGGGCGGGCCCCAGCATTTT. The gene calls are TRBV7-2 and TRBJ1-5, with a tentative D call TRBD1 (6 bases). The CDR3 has 14 amino acids. Germline V gene data show CDR1 as SGHTA and CDR2 as FQGNSA. V was clipped by 1 base and J by 9 bases, with 13 bases between them.

The chain couples TRBV6-5 to TRBJ2-1; 9 nucleotides agree with TRBD2. From germline, CDR1 is MNHEY and CDR2 SVGAGI. CDR3 length: 14 amino acids. V shed 4 bases and J 10 bases; nucleotides not matched to a gene: 8. The CDR3 DNA sequence: TGTGCCAGCAGTTCTTATAGCGGGGGATACGAGCAGTTCTTC. Translated, it gives CASSSYSGGYEQFF.

The genes are TRBV13 and TRBJ2-5; D is uncertain. The CDR3 totals 14 residues. The V and J ends lost 2 bases and 4 bases respectively, with 11 bases between them. The germline gives CDR1 PRHDT, CDR2 FYEKMQ (reference sequence). The CDR3 nucleotides are TGTGCCAGCAGCTTATACGAGTCTTTAGAGACCCAGTACTTC. Its protein is CASSLYESLETQYF.

The count of this clone is one. The CDR3, as DNA: TGCGCCAGCCTCGGGACAGCCTACTCTGGGGCCAACGTCCTGACTTTC. Translated, it gives CASLGTAYSGANVLTF. This chain joins TRBV10-2 and TRBJ2-6; 7 nucleotides match TRBD1. The CDR3 is 16 residues long. Germline V gene lookup returns CDR1 WSHSY and CDR2 SAAADI. V lost 8 bases, J lost 0 bases, and 7 bases stayed unmatched.